This T cell receptor beta chain was profiled in a study of blood T cell repertoires in COVID-19. This CDR3 is built from 13 residues. Germline assignment: CDR1 ENHRY and CDR2 SYGVKD. Trimming cost V 2 bases and J 4 bases, with 9 bases left between them. TCRdb keeps only in-frame clones here, not all; method: immunoSEQ multiplex PCR. The sample has tens of thousands of clones, more than 70% seen once. The chain recombines TRBV10-3 with TRBJ2-7; a weak D match, TRBD2 (5 bases). The source is a man aged 55 to 70 with acute or convalescent COVID-19. The sequenced sample was peripheral blood. The CDR3 spells CAISEPPGYEQYF. The CDR3 region has the DNA TGTGCCATCAGTGAGCCCCCGGGATACGAGCAGTACTTC.